This is a list of T cell receptor beta chains from one sample in a study of T cells in Graves' hyperthyroidism and ophthalmopathy. TCRdb processed the multiplex PCR reads anew with MiXCR; each CDR3 protein has one entry. The sample includes fewer than 250,000 distinct CDR3 sequences, roughly 17% of them seen just once. Material: blood. The receptors shown here come from a man aged 50 to 59 with Graves' hyperthyroidism. CDR3s include the opening cysteine and the closing phenylalanine or tryptophan. The order of the fields is J gene, V gene, CDR3 protein.

J gene: TRBJ2-3; V gene: TRBV24-1; CDR3 protein: CAVRRGSGDMQYF
J gene: TRBJ2-1; V gene: TRBV6-2/TRBV6-3; CDR3 protein: CASRSPGHNKNEQFF
J gene: TRBJ2-1; V gene: TRBV18; CDR3 protein: CASSRRAGGLYNEQFF
J gene: TRBJ2-5; V gene: TRBV9; CDR3 protein: CASSPEGQPEETQYF
J gene: TRBJ1-1; V gene: TRBV5-1; CDR3 protein: CASSSRGGTEAFF
J gene: TRBJ2-5; V gene: TRBV29-1; CDR3 protein: CSVGSGGVGETQYF
J gene: TRBJ2-1; V gene: TRBV20-1; CDR3 protein: CSARETAKNEQFF
J gene: TRBJ2-3; V gene: TRBV5-1; CDR3 protein: CASKREGGADTQYF
J gene: TRBJ1-1; V gene: TRBV29-1; CDR3 protein: CSVEDLEQGASNGAFF
J gene: TRBJ2-1; V gene: TRBV12-3/TRBV12-4; CDR3 protein: CASTGQDRMNNEQFF
J gene: TRBJ2-2; V gene: TRBV7-9; CDR3 protein: CASSLARLSGRAGNTGELFF